The count of the clone carrying this TCR beta chain is one. This sample stems from a study of blood T cell repertoires in COVID-19. Germline V CDR1 and CDR2: SEHNR, FQNEAQ (reference sequence). The CDR3 runs 14 residues. V shed 5 bases and J shed 4 bases, with 11 bases lying between them. Measured with immunoSEQ multiplex PCR; TCRdb has only the in-frame clones, and not every one. The sample lists about 32,000 clones, just over 85% occurring once. The clonotype originates from a woman in her seventies with active COVID-19. Source material: peripheral blood. The chain employs TRBV7-9 and TRBJ2-2; no firm D call. The CDR3 nucleotides are TGTGCCAGCAGCCCACGCGCGCTCACCGGGGAGCTGTTTTTT. It is translated as CASSPRALTGELFF.